These T cell receptor beta chains were read from a single sample in a study of regulatory T cells in long-lasting Graves disease. TCRdb recomputed calls from the multiplex PCR reads with MiXCR, one row per CDR3 protein. The table lists a few hundred thousand distinct CDR3 sequences, about a quarter of them singletons. Sample: peripheral blood mononuclear cells (PBMCs), taken when the disease was refractory, from a patient treated with antithyroid drugs. These TCRs come from a female donor with Graves disease. CDR3s include the opening cysteine and the closing phenylalanine or tryptophan. Fields, in order: D gene, clone size, V gene, J gene, CDR3 protein, CDR3 DNA. The D gene is left open where the match is weak. Rows give clone size only sometimes, using once, few, many, or a class for an expanded clone.

D gene: .
clone size: few
V gene: TRBV25-1
J gene: TRBJ2-2
CDR3 protein: CASSEYSGKTNTGELFF
CDR3 DNA: TGTGCCAGCAGTGAATATTCAGGGAAAACGAACACCGGGGAGCTGTTTTTT

D gene: TRBD1
clone size: many
V gene: TRBV20-1
J gene: TRBJ1-6
CDR3 protein: CSARVPGDRSPLHF
CDR3 DNA: TGCAGTGCTAGAGTACCGGGGGACAGATCACCCCTCCACTTT

D gene: TRBD2
clone size: many
V gene: TRBV7-2
J gene: TRBJ2-5
CDR3 protein: CASSFPELAGVETQYF
CDR3 DNA: TGTGCCAGCAGCTTCCCGGAACTAGCGGGAGTGGAGACCCAGTACTTC

D gene: .
clone size: many
V gene: TRBV2
J gene: TRBJ2-5
CDR3 protein: CASSAGRGLETQYF
CDR3 DNA: TGTGCCAGCAGTGCGGGCCGGGGCCTAGAGACCCAGTACTTC

D gene: TRBD2
clone size: .
V gene: TRBV5-1
J gene: TRBJ2-7
CDR3 protein: CASSERESPYEQYF
CDR3 DNA: TGCGCCAGCAGCGAGCGGGAAAGCCCCTACGAGCAGTACTTC

D gene: TRBD2
clone size: few
V gene: TRBV5-1
J gene: TRBJ2-5
CDR3 protein: CASSRMTSGRGETQYF
CDR3 DNA: TGCGCCAGCAGCCGAATGACTAGCGGGAGAGGAGAGACCCAGTACTTC

D gene: TRBD2
clone size: .
V gene: TRBV20-1
J gene: TRBJ2-2
CDR3 protein: CSAAGTTSTGELFF
CDR3 DNA: TGCAGTGCTGCCGGGACTACCAGCACCGGGGAGCTGTTTTTT

D gene: TRBD1
clone size: .
V gene: TRBV3-1
J gene: TRBJ2-7
CDR3 protein: CASSQDSRGLLGEQYF
CDR3 DNA: TGTGCCAGCAGCCAAGATTCGAGGGGGCTCCTTGGCGAGCAGTACTTC

D gene: TRBD2
clone size: .
V gene: TRBV13
J gene: TRBJ2-1
CDR3 protein: CASSENSGTYNEQFF
CDR3 DNA: TGTGCCAGCAGTGAAAATAGCGGGACCTACAATGAGCAGTTCTTC

D gene: .
clone size: .
V gene: TRBV5-5
J gene: TRBJ2-7
CDR3 protein: CASSPQGSDEQYF
CDR3 DNA: TGCGCCAGCAGCCCTCAGGGTAGCGACGAGCAGTACTTC

D gene: .
clone size: few
V gene: TRBV6-1
J gene: TRBJ2-7
CDR3 protein: CASRTSVALVYEQYF
CDR3 DNA: TGTGCCAGCAGGACGAGTGTAGCGTTGGTGTACGAGCAGTACTTC

D gene: .
clone size: few
V gene: TRBV6-5
J gene: TRBJ1-4
CDR3 protein: CASSYLPEGNEKLFF
CDR3 DNA: TGTGCCAGCAGTTACCTTCCCGAGGGGAATGAAAAACTGTTTTTT

D gene: TRBD2
clone size: .
V gene: TRBV6-6
J gene: TRBJ2-7
CDR3 protein: CASSYSASGRLRDAEQYF
CDR3 DNA: TGTGCCAGCAGTTACTCGGCTAGCGGGAGGCTACGGGATGCCGAGCAGTACTTC

D gene: .
clone size: once
V gene: TRBV13
J gene: TRBJ1-3
CDR3 protein: CASSGVGRSGNTIYF
CDR3 DNA: TGTGCCAGCAGCGGGGTAGGGAGATCCGGAAACACCATATATTTT

D gene: .
clone size: many
V gene: TRBV12-3/TRBV12-4
J gene: TRBJ1-1
CDR3 protein: CASSRNPGSEAFF
CDR3 DNA: TGTGCCAGCAGTAGGAACCCAGGGTCTGAAGCTTTCTTT

D gene: TRBD1
clone size: few
V gene: TRBV15
J gene: TRBJ2-7
CDR3 protein: CATSRDLGTAEEQYF
CDR3 DNA: TGTGCCACCAGCAGAGATCTAGGGACAGCAGAGGAGCAGTACTTC

D gene: .
clone size: .
V gene: TRBV9
J gene: TRBJ1-2
CDR3 protein: CASSPQTVSNYGYTF
CDR3 DNA: TGTGCCAGCAGCCCTCAGACAGTCTCTAACTATGGCTACACCTTC

D gene: TRBD1
clone size: many
V gene: TRBV6-1
J gene: TRBJ1-1
CDR3 protein: CASSLRTGSSTEAFF
CDR3 DNA: TGTGCCAGCAGTCTGCGGACAGGGAGCTCTACTGAAGCTTTCTTT

D gene: .
clone size: .
V gene: TRBV7-9
J gene: TRBJ2-1
CDR3 protein: CASRAQGNEQFF
CDR3 DNA: TGTGCCAGCAGGGCGCAGGGCAATGAGCAGTTCTTC

D gene: TRBD1
clone size: .
V gene: TRBV19
J gene: TRBJ1-2
CDR3 protein: CASTPDRRYGYTF
CDR3 DNA: TGTGCCAGTACTCCGGACAGGCGCTATGGCTACACCTTC

D gene: .
clone size: .
V gene: TRBV24-1
J gene: TRBJ2-1
CDR3 protein: CAAARDSPYNEQFF
CDR3 DNA: TGTGCCGCGGCCCGGGACTCCCCTTACAATGAGCAGTTCTTC

D gene: .
clone size: few
V gene: TRBV5-5
J gene: TRBJ1-1
CDR3 protein: CASSRDGGSEAFF
CDR3 DNA: TGTGCCAGCAGCCGGGACGGGGGGTCTGAAGCTTTCTTT